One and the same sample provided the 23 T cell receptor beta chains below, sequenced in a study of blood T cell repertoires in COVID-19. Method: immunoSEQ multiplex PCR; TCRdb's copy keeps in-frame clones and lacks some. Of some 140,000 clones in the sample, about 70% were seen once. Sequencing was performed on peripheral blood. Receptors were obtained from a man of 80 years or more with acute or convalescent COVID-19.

CDR3 sequence: CASSSPRGDPQPTQYF. DNA for the CDR3: TGTGCCAGCAGTTCTCCCCGGGGAGACCCACAGCCTACGCAGTATTTT. The chain employs TRBV28 and TRBJ2-3; D possibly corresponds to TRBD2 (5 bases). Per germline, CDR1 MDHEN and CDR2 SYDVKM. Between the trimmed V and J ends, which lost 4 bases and 8 bases, there was a span of 22 bases. The CDR3 totals 16 residues.

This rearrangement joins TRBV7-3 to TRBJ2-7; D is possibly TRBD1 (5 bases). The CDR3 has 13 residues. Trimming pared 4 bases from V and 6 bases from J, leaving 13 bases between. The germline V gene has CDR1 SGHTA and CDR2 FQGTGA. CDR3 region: CASSSSRDSEQYF. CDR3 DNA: TGTGCCAGCAGCTCCTCCAGGGATTCCGAGCAGTACTTC. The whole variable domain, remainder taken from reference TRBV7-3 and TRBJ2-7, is GAGVSQTPSNKVTEKGKYVELRCDPISGHTALYWYRQSLGQGPEFLIYFQGTGAADDSGLPNDRFFAVRPEGSVSTLKIQRTERGDSAVYLCASSSSRDSEQYFGPGTRLTVT.

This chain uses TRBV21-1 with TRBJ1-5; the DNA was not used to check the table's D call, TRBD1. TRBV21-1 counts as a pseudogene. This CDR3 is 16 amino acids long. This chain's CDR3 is CASSKMGTVSNQPQHF. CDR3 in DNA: TGTGCCAGCAGCAAAATGGGCACGGTTAGCAATCAGCCCCAGCATTTT.

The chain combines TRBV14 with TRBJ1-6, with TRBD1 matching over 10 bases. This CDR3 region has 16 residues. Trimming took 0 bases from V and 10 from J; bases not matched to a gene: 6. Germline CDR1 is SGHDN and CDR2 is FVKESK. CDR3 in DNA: TGTGCCAGCAGCCAAGACCCGGGACAGGGGCAATCACCCCTCCACTTT. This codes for CASSQDPGQGQSPLHF.

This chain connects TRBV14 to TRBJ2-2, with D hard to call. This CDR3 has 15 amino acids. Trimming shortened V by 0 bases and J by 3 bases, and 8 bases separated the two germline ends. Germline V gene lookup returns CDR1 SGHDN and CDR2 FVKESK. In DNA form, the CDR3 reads TGTGCCAGCAGCCAAGAGTTAGCTTACACCGGGGAGCTGTTTTTT. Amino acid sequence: CASSQELAYTGELFF. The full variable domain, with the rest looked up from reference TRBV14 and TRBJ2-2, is EAGVTQFPSHSVIEKGQTVTLRCDPISGHDNLYWYRRVMGKEIKFLLHFVKESKQDESGMPNNRFLAERTGGTYSTLKVQPAELEDSGVYFCASSQELAYTGELFFGEGSRLTVL.

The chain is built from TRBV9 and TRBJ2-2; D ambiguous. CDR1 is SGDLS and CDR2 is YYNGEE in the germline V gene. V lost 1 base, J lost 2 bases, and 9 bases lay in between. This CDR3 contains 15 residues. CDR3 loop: CASSVWSVNTGELFF. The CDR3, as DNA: TGTGCCAGCAGCGTATGGTCAGTAAACACCGGGGAGCTGTTTTTT.

Written as DNA, the CDR3 is TGTGCCAGCAGTTTACCTTGGGGGCGGGAGGACAAGACCGGGGAGCTGTTTTTT. Protein product: CASSLPWGREDKTGELFF. The rearrangement links TRBV28 to TRBJ2-2; TRBD2 agrees at 8 bases. The V gene's germline CDR1 is MDHEN and CDR2 SYDVKM. Trimming took 2 bases from V and 5 from J; bases not matched to a gene: 13. CDR3 length: 18 residues.

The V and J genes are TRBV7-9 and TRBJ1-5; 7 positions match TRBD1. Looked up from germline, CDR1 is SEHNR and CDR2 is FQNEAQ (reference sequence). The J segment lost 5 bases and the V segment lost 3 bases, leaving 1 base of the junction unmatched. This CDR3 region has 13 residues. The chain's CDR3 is CASSFQGDQPQHF. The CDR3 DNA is TGTGCCAGCAGCTTCCAGGGGGATCAGCCCCAGCATTTT.

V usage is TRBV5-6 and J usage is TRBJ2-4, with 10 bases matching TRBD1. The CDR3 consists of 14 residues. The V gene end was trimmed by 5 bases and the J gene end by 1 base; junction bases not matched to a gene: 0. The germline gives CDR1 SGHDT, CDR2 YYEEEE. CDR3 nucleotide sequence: TGTGCCAGCAGGACAGGGGGCGCCAAAAACATTCAGTACTTC. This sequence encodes CASRTGGAKNIQYF.

CDR3 amino acids: CASSVSYEQYF. As DNA, the CDR3 is TGTGCCAGCAGCGTCTCCTACGAGCAGTACTTC. The V call is TRBV28, the J call TRBJ2-7; no firm D call. Trimming stripped 6 bases from V and 0 bases from J, with 3 bases between. The CDR3 runs 11 residues. Germline V CDR1 and CDR2: MDHEN, SYDVKM.

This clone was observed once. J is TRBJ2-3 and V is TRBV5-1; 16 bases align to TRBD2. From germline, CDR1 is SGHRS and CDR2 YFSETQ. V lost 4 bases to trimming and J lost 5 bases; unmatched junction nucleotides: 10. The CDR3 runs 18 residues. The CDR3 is CASSPGLAGGPGLDTQYF. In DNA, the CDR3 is TGCGCCAGCAGCCCGGGACTAGCGGGGGGGCCCGGCCTAGATACGCAGTATTTT.

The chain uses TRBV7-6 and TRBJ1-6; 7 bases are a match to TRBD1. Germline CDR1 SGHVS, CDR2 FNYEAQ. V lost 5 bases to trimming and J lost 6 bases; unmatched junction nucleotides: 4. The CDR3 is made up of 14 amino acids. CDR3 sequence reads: CASSADRVNSPLHF. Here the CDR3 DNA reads TGTGCCAGCAGCGCCGACAGGGTTAATTCACCCCTCCACTTT.

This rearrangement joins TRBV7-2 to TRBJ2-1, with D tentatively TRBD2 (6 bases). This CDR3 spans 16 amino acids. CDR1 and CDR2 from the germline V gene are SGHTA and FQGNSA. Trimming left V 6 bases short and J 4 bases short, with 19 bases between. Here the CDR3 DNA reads TGTGCCAGCAGTCGCTTGTCGGGAGTCGCATACAATGAGCAGTTCTTC. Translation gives CASSRLSGVAYNEQFF.

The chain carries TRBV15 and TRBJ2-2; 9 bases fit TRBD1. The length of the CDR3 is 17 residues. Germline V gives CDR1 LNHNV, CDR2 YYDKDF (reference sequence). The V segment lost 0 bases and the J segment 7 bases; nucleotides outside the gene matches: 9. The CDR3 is CATSRERGTGSGGELFF. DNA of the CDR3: TGTGCCACCAGCAGAGAGAGGGGGACAGGGTCAGGCGGGGAGCTGTTTTTT.

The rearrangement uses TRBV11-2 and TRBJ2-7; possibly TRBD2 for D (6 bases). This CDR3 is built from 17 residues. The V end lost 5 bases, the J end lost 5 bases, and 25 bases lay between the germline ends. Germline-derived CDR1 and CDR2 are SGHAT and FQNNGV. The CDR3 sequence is CASSPEGGARLYDEQYF. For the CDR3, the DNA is TGTGCCAGCAGCCCAGAGGGAGGCGCGAGGCTCTACGACGAGCAGTACTTC.

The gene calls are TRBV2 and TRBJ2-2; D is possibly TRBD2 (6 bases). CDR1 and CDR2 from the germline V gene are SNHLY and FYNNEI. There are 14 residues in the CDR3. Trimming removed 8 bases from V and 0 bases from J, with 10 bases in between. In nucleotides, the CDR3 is TGTGCCAGCTGCCGGGGGACGAACACCGGGGAGCTGTTTTTT. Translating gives CASCRGTNTGELFF.

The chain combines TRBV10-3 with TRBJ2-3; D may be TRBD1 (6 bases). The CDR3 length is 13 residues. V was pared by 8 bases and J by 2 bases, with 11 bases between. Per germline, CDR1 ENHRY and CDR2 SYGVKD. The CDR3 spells CAIGGDDTDTQYF. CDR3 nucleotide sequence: TGTGCCATCGGGGGCGACGACACAGATACGCAGTATTTT.

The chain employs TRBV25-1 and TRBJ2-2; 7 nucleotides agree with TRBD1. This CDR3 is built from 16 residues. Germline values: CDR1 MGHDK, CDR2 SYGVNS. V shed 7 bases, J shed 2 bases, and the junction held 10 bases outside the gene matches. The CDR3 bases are TGTGCCAGCATGGGTCAGGGGACAGTTAACACCGGGGAGCTGTTTTTT. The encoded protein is CASMGQGTVNTGELFF.

The CDR3 is CASSRMNLDTQYF. The CDR3 bases are TGTGCCAGCAGCCGAATGAACTTAGATACGCAGTATTTT. The chain employs TRBV7-9 and TRBJ2-3; D unclear. This CDR3 spans 13 amino acids. In germline, CDR1 is SEHNR, CDR2 FQNEAQ (reference sequence). The V and J ends lost 5 bases and 5 bases respectively, with 11 bases between them.

This CDR3 reads CASSLNRGQLNTEAFF. CDR3 DNA sequence: TGTGCCAGCAGTTTAAACAGGGGGCAATTGAACACTGAAGCTTTCTTT. This sequence joins TRBV28 and TRBJ1-1; 9 bases are a match to TRBD1. V lost 2 bases and J lost 0; bases outside the gene matches: 4. Germline-derived CDR1 and CDR2 are MDHEN and SYDVKM. The CDR3 is 16 amino acids.

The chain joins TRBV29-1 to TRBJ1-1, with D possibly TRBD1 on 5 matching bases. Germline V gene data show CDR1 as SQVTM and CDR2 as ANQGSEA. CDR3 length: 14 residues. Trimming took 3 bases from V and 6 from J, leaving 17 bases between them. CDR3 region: CSVESRTGVPEAFF. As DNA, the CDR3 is TGCAGCGTTGAGTCGAGAACGGGGGTTCCTGAAGCTTTCTTT.

This chain's CDR3 is CASSFSTGGVKSSPLHF. CDR3 nucleotide sequence: TGCGCCAGCAGCTTCAGCACAGGGGGCGTAAAGTCTTCACCCCTCCACTTT. The chain employs TRBV5-1 and TRBJ1-6, with 9 bases identical to TRBD1. The CDR3 covers 17 residues. Per germline, CDR1 SGHRS and CDR2 YFSETQ. J lost 9 bases, V lost 2 bases, and 12 bases had no gene match. The full variable domain, completed using reference TRBV5-1 and TRBJ1-6, is KAGVTQTPRYLIKTRGQQVTLSCSPISGHRSVSWYQQTPGQGLQFLFEYFSETQRNKGNFPGRFSGRQFSNSRSEMNVSTLELGDSALYLCASSFSTGGVKSSPLHFGNGTRLTVT.

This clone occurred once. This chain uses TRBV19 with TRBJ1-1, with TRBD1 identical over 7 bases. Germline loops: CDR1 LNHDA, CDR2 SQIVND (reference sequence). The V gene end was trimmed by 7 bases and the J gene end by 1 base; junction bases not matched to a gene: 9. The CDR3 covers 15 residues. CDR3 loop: CASNPVGQPNTEAFF. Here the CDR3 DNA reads TGTGCCAGTAATCCAGTGGGACAGCCGAACACTGAAGCTTTCTTT.